Sequencing of this T cell receptor beta chain was carried out in a study of tumor-infiltrating lymphocytes in glioblastoma multiforme. Study-level findings and limits: Just one glioblastoma patient contributed to the TCR-mutation comparison.

Germline CDR1 reads SGHAT; CDR2 reads FQNNGV. This CDR3 contains 15 residues. Multiple V-beta primers and a C-beta primer amplified TCRB from RNA. A C-beta primer primed TCRB cDNA from approximately 550 ng RNA. Unique molecular identifiers were not described for the libraries. MiXCR, applied by TCRdb to the multiplex PCR reads, yields one record per CDR3 protein. The top ten clones hold over 35% of a sample with some 15,000 distinct CDR3 sequences, 65% to 85% of them seen once. On this clonotype itself: Antigen: not known. One junction end does not reproduce the germline sequence, and a read error may be involved.

This chain joins TRBV11-2 and TRBJ1-2; possible D gene TRBD1, 5 bases. The sequencing input was brain tumor tissue. The sequence came from a male donor with glioblastoma. The CDR3 is CASSSVTGVGYGHTF. CDR3 DNA: TGTGCCAGCAGCTCGGTGACGGGGGTGGGCTATGGCCACACCTTC.